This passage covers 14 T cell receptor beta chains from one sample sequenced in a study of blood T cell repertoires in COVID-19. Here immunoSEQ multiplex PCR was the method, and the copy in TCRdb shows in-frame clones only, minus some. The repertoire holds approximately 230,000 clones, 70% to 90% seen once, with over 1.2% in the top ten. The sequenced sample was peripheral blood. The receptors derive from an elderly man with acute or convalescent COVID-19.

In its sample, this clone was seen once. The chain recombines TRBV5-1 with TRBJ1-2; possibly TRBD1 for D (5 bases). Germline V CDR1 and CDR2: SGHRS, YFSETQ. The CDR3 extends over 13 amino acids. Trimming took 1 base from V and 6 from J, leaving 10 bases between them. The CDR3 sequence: CASSLRGMDGYTF. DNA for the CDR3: TGCGCCAGCAGCTTGCGGGGGATGGATGGCTACACCTTC.

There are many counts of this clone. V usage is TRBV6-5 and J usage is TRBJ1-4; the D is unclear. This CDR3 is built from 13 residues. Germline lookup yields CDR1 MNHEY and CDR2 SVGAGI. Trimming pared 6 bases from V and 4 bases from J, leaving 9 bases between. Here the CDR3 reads CASRTVYNEKLFF. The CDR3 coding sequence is TGTGCCAGCAGAACAGTCTATAATGAAAAACTGTTTTTT.

CDR3 residues: CASSLDQGSGNTIYF. In DNA, the CDR3 is TGCGCCAGCAGCCTGGACCAGGGATCGGGAAACACCATATATTTT. V and J are TRBV4-1 and TRBJ1-3; possible D gene TRBD1, 5 bases. Trimming removed 4 bases from V and 4 bases from J, with 14 bases in between. The CDR3 spans 15 residues. The germline CDR1 and CDR2 sequences are MGHRA and YSYEKL.

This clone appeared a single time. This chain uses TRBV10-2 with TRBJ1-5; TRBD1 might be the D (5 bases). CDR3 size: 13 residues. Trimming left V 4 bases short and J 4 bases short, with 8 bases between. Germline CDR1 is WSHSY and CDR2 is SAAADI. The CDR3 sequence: CASSVQGNQPQHF. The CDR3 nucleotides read TGCGCCAGCAGTGTTCAGGGTAATCAGCCCCAGCATTTT.

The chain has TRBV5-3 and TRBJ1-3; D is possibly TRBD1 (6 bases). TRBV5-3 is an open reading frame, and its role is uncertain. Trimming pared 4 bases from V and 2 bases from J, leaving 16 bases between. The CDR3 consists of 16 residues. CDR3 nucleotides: TGTGCCAGAAGCACGAAACAGGGCCACCCTGGAAACACCATATATTTT. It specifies CARSTKQGHPGNTIYF.

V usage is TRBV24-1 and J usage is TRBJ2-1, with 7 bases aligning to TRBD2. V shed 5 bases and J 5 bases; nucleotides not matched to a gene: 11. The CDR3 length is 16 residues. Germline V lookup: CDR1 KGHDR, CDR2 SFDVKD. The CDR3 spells CATSGLGAGANNEQFF. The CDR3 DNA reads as TGTGCCACCAGTGGGTTAGGCGCGGGAGCGAACAATGAGCAGTTCTTC.

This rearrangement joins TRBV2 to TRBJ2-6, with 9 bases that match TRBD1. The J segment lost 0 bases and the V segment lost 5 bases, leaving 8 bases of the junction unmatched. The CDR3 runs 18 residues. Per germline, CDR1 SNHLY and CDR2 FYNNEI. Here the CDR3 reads CASSRPGTGNSGANVLTF. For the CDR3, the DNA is TGTGCCAGCAGTCGACCCGGGACAGGGAACTCTGGGGCCAACGTCCTGACTTTC.

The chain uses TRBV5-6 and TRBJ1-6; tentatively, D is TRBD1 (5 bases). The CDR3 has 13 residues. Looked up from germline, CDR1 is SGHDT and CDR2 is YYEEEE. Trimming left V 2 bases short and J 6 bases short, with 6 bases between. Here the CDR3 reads CASSFDSNSPLHF. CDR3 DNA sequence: TGTGCCAGCAGCTTTGACAGTAATTCACCCCTCCACTTT.

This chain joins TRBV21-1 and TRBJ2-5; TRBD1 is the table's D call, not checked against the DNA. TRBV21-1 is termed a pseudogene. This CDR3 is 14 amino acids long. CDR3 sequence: CASSKGARVETQYF. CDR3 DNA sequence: TGTGCCAGCAGCAAAGGGGCCAGGGTCGAGACCCAGTACTTC.

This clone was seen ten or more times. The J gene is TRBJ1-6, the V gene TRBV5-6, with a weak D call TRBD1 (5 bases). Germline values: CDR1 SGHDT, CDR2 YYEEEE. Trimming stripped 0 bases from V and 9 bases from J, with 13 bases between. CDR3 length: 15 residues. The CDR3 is CASSLGEDNLSPLHF. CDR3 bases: TGTGCCAGCAGCTTGGGAGAGGACAATCTTTCACCCCTCCACTTT.

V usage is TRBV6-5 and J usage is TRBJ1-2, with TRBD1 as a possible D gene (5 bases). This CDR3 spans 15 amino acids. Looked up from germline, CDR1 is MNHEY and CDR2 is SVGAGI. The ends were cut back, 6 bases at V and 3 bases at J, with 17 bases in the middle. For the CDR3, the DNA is TGTGCCAGCAGCCTGGGGGGGGGTACTCACTATGGCTACACCTTC. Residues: CASSLGGGTHYGYTF.

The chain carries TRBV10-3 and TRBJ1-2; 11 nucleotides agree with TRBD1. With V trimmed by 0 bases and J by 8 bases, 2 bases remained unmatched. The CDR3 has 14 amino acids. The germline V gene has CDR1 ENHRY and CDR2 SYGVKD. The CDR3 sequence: CAISESDRGRGYTF. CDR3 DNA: TGTGCCATCAGTGAGTCGGACAGGGGGCGAGGCTACACCTTC.

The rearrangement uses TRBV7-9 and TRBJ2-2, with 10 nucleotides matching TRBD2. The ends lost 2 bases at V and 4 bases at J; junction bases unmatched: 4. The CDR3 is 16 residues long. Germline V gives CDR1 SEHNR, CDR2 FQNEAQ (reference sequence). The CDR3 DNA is TGTGCCAGCAGCTTACTAGCGGGAGACATCACCGGGGAGCTGTTTTTT. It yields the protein CASSLLAGDITGELFF.

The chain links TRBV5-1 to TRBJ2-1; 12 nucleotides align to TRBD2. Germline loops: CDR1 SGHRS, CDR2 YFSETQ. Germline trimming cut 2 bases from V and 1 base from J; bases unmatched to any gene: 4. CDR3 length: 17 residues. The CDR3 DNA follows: TGCGCCAGCAGCTTTAGCACTAGCGGGGGGTCCTACAATGAGCAGTTCTTC. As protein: CASSFSTSGGSYNEQFF.